The 23 T cell receptor beta chains presented below share a single source sample, sequenced in a study of T cells in Graves' hyperthyroidism and ophthalmopathy. RNA transcripts were the template for amplifying TCR beta CDR3 regions. A set of HTBI primers served as the primers for a first-round RT-PCR of the TCR CDR3. TCRdb recomputed calls from the multiplex PCR reads with MiXCR, one row per CDR3 protein. Counted here are over 500,000 distinct CDR3 sequences, over 15% occurring once; the ten biggest clones make up about 16%. Sequencing was performed on blood. The receptors originated from a woman younger than 30 with Graves' ophthalmopathy.

This clonotype was detected many times. This sequence joins TRBV20-1 and TRBJ1-5; D perhaps matches TRBD1 (6 bases). Germline CDR1 is DFQATT and CDR2 is SNEGSKA (reference sequence). V was shortened by 6 bases and J by 2 bases, with 17 bases between the two germline ends. CDR3 size: 15 residues. CDR3: CSALHEGVRNQPQHF. In DNA form, the CDR3 reads TGCAGTGCCCTTCACGAGGGGGTGCGCAATCAGCCCCAGCATTTT.

This clonotype was picked up many times. The CDR3 region has the DNA TGTGCCAGCAGCCAGTCTGGGGGAAATGAGCAGTTCTTC. Its protein product is CASSQSGGNEQFF. J is TRBJ2-1 and V is TRBV11-3; D possibly uses TRBD1 or TRBD2 (5 bases each). The germline CDR1 and CDR2 sequences are SGHNT and YENEEA. The CDR3 sequence is 13 residues long. Trimming stripped 5 bases from V and 7 bases from J, with 12 bases between.

The sample holds a few counts of this clonotype. V is TRBV27 and J is TRBJ1-6, with a tentative D call TRBD1 (5 bases). This CDR3 spans 16 amino acids. The V gene's germline CDR1 is MNHEY and CDR2 SMNVEV (reference sequence). V was cut by 9 bases and J by 7 bases, with 22 bases left in between. The CDR3 is CASWPSGWAQNSPLHF. The CDR3 DNA sequence: TGTGCCAGTTGGCCCTCAGGGTGGGCGCAAAATTCACCCCTCCACTTT.

This clonotype was counted a few times. The chain couples TRBV25-1 to TRBJ1-6, with 7 bases lining up with TRBD1. CDR3 length: 15 residues. After removal of 1 base from V and 8 bases from J, the junction contained 5 bases not matched to a gene. Germline V gene lookup returns CDR1 MGHDK and CDR2 SYGVNS. This chain's CDR3 is CASSESWTGDSPLHF. The CDR3 DNA sequence: TGTGCCAGCAGTGAATCATGGACAGGTGATTCACCCCTCCACTTT.

The chain links TRBV11-2 to TRBJ1-1; the D is unclear. The CDR3 extends over 13 amino acids. Germline CDR1 SGHAT, CDR2 FQNNGV. The germline V and J ends were trimmed by 5 bases and 3 bases, with 10 bases remaining between them. Written as DNA, the CDR3 is TGTGCCAGCAGCCAAGAGAGACACACTGAAGCTTTCTTT. Encoded protein: CASSQERHTEAFF.

This clonotype appeared many times. V and J are TRBV7-2 and TRBJ2-7; 9 bases agree with TRBD1. Germline CDR1 is SGHTA and CDR2 is FQGNSA. V shed 0 bases and J 4 bases; nucleotides not matched to a gene: 4. CDR3 length equals 15 residues. The CDR3 coding sequence is TGTGCCAGCAGCTTAGCGAAAGGACAGGGGTACGAGCAGTACTTC. It specifies CASSLAKGQGYEQYF.

The sample holds many counts of this clonotype. The J gene is TRBJ2-1, the V gene TRBV28, with 10 nucleotides matching TRBD1. Trimming removed 5 bases from V and 4 bases from J; junction bases left unmatched: 8. The CDR3 loop spans 16 amino acids. The germline gives CDR1 MDHEN, CDR2 SYDVKM. The CDR3 loop reads CASSPNRDRGYNEQFF. The CDR3 DNA is TGTGCCAGCAGTCCAAACCGGGACAGGGGATACAATGAGCAGTTCTTC.

This clonotype was picked up one time. A read error may be the cause here, since a much bigger clone is one base away. The V call is TRBV7-3, the J call TRBJ2-7; possibly TRBD2 for D (6 bases). The V gene's germline CDR1 is SGHTA and CDR2 FQGTGA. This CDR3 is 14 amino acids long. The CDR3 sequence is CAGSIRGTQREQYF. In DNA, the CDR3 is TGTGCCGGCAGTATTCGAGGGACTCAGAGGGAGCAGTACTTC.

Many counts were recorded for this clonotype. The chain carries TRBV7-9 and TRBJ1-5, with D unresolved. Germline-derived CDR1 and CDR2 are SEHNR and FQNEAQ (reference sequence). Trimming shortened V by 5 bases and J by 0 bases, and 2 bases separated the two germline ends. The CDR3 contains 12 residues. The CDR3 region has the DNA TGTGCCAGCAGCAATAGCAATCAGCCCCAGCATTTT. Its protein is CASSNSNQPQHF.

This clonotype was seen a few times. This chain joins TRBV18 and TRBJ1-6; 8 positions agree with TRBD1. V trimming: 3 bases; J trimming: 7 bases; junction bases outside the gene matches: 8. Germline lookup yields CDR1 KGHSH and CDR2 LQKENI. The CDR3 spans 16 residues. CDR3 nucleotides: TGTGCCAGCTCACCGCTCACAGGGGGGGGGAATTCACCCCTCCACTTT. It yields the protein CASSPLTGGGNSPLHF.

Remarks on this clonotype: An end of the junction does not agree with germline; a read error may underlie this. The chain uses TRBV13 and TRBJ1-1; tentatively, D is TRBD1 (5 bases). Per the germline V gene, CDR1 is PRHDT and CDR2 is FYEKMQ (reference sequence). The CDR3 is made up of 14 amino acids. The CDR3 loop reads CASSRLQGATEAFF. CDR3 sequence (DNA): TGCGCCAGCAGCAGACTCCAGGGAGCCACTGAAGCTTTCTTT.

This clonotype occurred a few times. This chain links TRBV10-3 with TRBJ1-1; D unresolved. This CDR3 contains 14 residues. Trimming took off 2 bases at V and 6 bases at J, with 13 bases between the two ends. CDR1 and CDR2 (germline): ENHRY, SYGVKD. The CDR3 sequence: CAISEGPYAAEAFF. DNA of the CDR3: TGTGCCATCAGTGAGGGGCCATACGCCGCTGAAGCTTTCTTT.

CDR3 region: CASQTGQGLSPLHF. Here the CDR3 DNA reads TGTGCCAGCCAAACGGGACAAGGCTTATCACCCCTCCACTTT. This chain connects TRBV27 to TRBJ1-6; maybe TRBD1 (6 bases). The CDR3 length is 14 residues. The germline V gene has CDR1 MNHEY and CDR2 SMNVEV (reference sequence). Trimming pared 8 bases from V and 10 bases from J, leaving 18 bases between.

The V gene is TRBV2, the J gene TRBJ1-3; no firm D call. CDR1 is SNHLY and CDR2 is FYNNEI in the germline V gene. Trimming cost V 2 bases and J 0 bases, with 17 bases left between them. The CDR3 has 18 residues. The CDR3 is CASSESQYKGHSGNTIYF. The DNA for the CDR3 is TGTGCCAGCAGTGAATCGCAGTATAAGGGCCACTCTGGAAACACCATATATTTT.

This clonotype was found many times. V is TRBV18 and J is TRBJ2-1; D perhaps matches TRBD1 (6 bases). Germline CDR1 KGHSH, CDR2 LQKENI. This CDR3 contains 14 residues. V dropped 4 bases and J dropped 5 bases, with 12 bases sitting between them. The CDR3 reads CASSLIGQNNEQFF. The CDR3 region has the DNA TGTGCCAGCTCACTGATCGGACAGAACAATGAGCAGTTCTTC.

Ten or more counts support this clonotype. The rearrangement uses TRBV18 and TRBJ2-3, with TRBD1 identical over 8 bases. Germline trimming cut 3 bases from V and 0 bases from J; bases unmatched to any gene: 11. This CDR3 has 18 amino acids. The germline gives CDR1 KGHSH, CDR2 LQKENI. This CDR3 is CASSPGQENTSSTDTQYF. The CDR3 DNA follows: TGTGCCAGCTCACCGGGACAGGAGAATACCTCAAGCACAGATACGCAGTATTTT. Full variable domain (remainder filled in from reference TRBV18 and TRBJ2-3): NAGVMQNPRHLVRRRGQEARLRCSPMKGHSHVYWYRQLPEEGLKFMVYLQKENIIDESGMPKERFSAEFPKEGPSILRIQQVVRGDSAAYFCASSPGQENTSSTDTQYFGPGTRLTVL.

The V call is TRBV5-4, the J call TRBJ2-5; D is ambiguous. Germline-derived CDR1 and CDR2 are SGHNT and YYREEE (reference sequence). This CDR3 has 13 amino acids. The germline V and J ends were trimmed by 5 bases and 1 base, with 9 bases remaining between them. The CDR3 DNA reads TGTGCCAGCAGGCACTACTCCCAAGAGACCCAGTACTTC. It specifies CASRHYSQETQYF.

J is TRBJ1-1 and V is TRBV6-1; tentative D call: TRBD1 (6 bases). The CDR3 consists of 14 residues. CDR1 and CDR2 (germline): MNHNS, SASEGT. Trimming left V 8 bases short and J 5 bases short, with 18 bases between. CDR3 coding DNA: TGTGCCAGCCAATGGGCAGGGGAAGGGACTGAAGCTTTCTTT. Its protein product is CASQWAGEGTEAFF.

The table lists this clonotype with a few counts. This chain links TRBV4-1 with TRBJ1-1; 7 bases are shared with TRBD1. J lost 5 bases, V lost 0 bases, and 6 bases had no gene match. Per the germline V gene, CDR1 is MGHRA and CDR2 is YSYEKL. The CDR3 spans 15 residues. CDR3 bases: TGCGCCAGCAGCCAAGAGATCCAGGGGGGGACTGAAGCTTTCTTT. Translation gives CASSQEIQGGTEAFF.

At least ten counts were recorded for this clonotype. J is TRBJ2-7 and V is TRBV27; 7 bases fit TRBD2. Germline V gives CDR1 MNHEY, CDR2 SMNVEV (reference sequence). The CDR3 runs 15 residues. The V gene end was trimmed by 0 bases and the J gene end by 3 bases; junction bases not matched to a gene: 5. CDR3 sequence: CASSLSSGGDYEQYF. CDR3 DNA sequence: TGTGCCAGCAGTTTATCGAGTGGGGGGGACTACGAGCAGTACTTC.

V is TRBV28 and J is TRBJ2-7; 8 bases are shared with TRBD2. The germline gives CDR1 MDHEN, CDR2 SYDVKM. The CDR3 totals 17 residues. V shed 5 bases, J shed 4 bases, and the junction held 16 bases outside the gene matches. The DNA for the CDR3 is TGTGCCAGCAGTCCTTGGGAGCGGGGGTCATCTAAGTACGAGCAGTACTTC. This codes for CASSPWERGSSKYEQYF.

This clonotype was observed a handful of times. The chain recombines TRBV6-1 with TRBJ1-6; 7 bases agree with TRBD1. The length of the CDR3 is 15 residues. Per germline, CDR1 MNHNS and CDR2 SASEGT. The V segment lost 3 bases and the J segment 8 bases; nucleotides outside the gene matches: 7. In nucleotides, the CDR3 is TGTGCCAGCAGTGACCTACAGGGGTGGGATTCACCCCTCCACTTT. Its protein is CASSDLQGWDSPLHF.

This clonotype showed up many times. V is TRBV11-2 and J is TRBJ2-7, with 7 bases that match TRBD1. Germline trimming cut 0 bases from V and 4 bases from J; bases unmatched to any gene: 6. The CDR3 runs to 15 residues. Looked up from germline, CDR1 is SGHAT and CDR2 is FQNNGV. The CDR3 DNA reads TGTGCCAGCAGCTTAGACCGGGACAGTAGGTACGAGCAGTACTTC. Its translation is CASSLDRDSRYEQYF.